The 18 T cell receptor beta chains given below trace back to one sample, sequenced in a study of patients and donors after allogeneic stem cell transplantation. TCRdb used MiXCR to reprocess the RT-PCR reads, holding one entry per CDR3 protein. The data contain fewer than 60,000 distinct CDR3 sequences, 10% to 15% of them singletons. Sequencing was done on a sample of blood, either unsorted or a sorted T cell fraction (not recorded which). The source of these receptors is a human donor who was either an allogeneic HSCT recipient or a stem cell or donor lymphocyte infusion donor (not recorded which). It is not recorded whose cells these are; they may come from a transplant donor.

This chain uses TRBV20-1 with TRBJ2-4; possibly TRBD2 for D (5 bases). The CDR3 has 17 amino acids. The ends were cut back, 3 bases at V and 8 bases at J, with 26 bases in the middle. Germline values: CDR1 DFQATT, CDR2 SNEGSKA (reference sequence). Here the CDR3 DNA reads TGCAGTGCTAGTTTTGGGTCCCCCGGGAAAATCGCGGACATTCAGTACTTC. It encodes CSASFGSPGKIADIQYF.

The rearrangement joins TRBV15 to TRBJ2-2; perhaps TRBD1 as D (5 bases). Germline lookup yields CDR1 LNHNV and CDR2 YYDKDF (reference sequence). The V and J ends lost 4 bases and 0 bases respectively, with 12 bases between them. The CDR3 has 16 residues. This CDR3 reads CATSTGREANTGELFF. As DNA, the CDR3 is TGTGCCACCAGCACGGGCAGGGAAGCGAACACCGGGGAGCTGTTTTTT. Full variable domain (remainder filled in from reference TRBV15 and TRBJ2-2): DAMVIQNPRYQVTQFGKPVTLSCSQTLNHNVMYWYQQKSSQAPKLLFHYYDKDFNNEADTPDNFQSRRPNTSFCFLDIRSPGLGDTAMYLCATSTGREANTGELFFGEGSRLTVL.

This clonotype was picked up a small number of times. The genes are TRBV18 and TRBJ1-1; D gene unclear. CDR3 length equals 15 residues. The V and J ends lost 0 bases and 1 base respectively, with 9 bases between them. Germline V CDR1 and CDR2: KGHSH, LQKENI. The CDR3 loop is CASSPPTHSNTEAFF. The CDR3 nucleotides are TGTGCCAGCTCACCACCGACACATTCGAACACTGAAGCTTTCTTT.

The table lists this clonotype with a few counts. This chain connects TRBV7-9 to TRBJ1-1; D gene unclear. Trimming shortened V by 4 bases and J by 5 bases, and 2 bases separated the two germline ends. Germline V gives CDR1 SEHNR, CDR2 FQNEAQ (reference sequence). The CDR3 loop spans 10 amino acids. This CDR3 reads CASSSTEAFF. As DNA, the CDR3 is TGTGCCAGCAGCTCGACTGAAGCTTTCTTT.

This chain joins TRBV3-1 and TRBJ1-4, with D perhaps matching TRBD1 (6 bases). CDR1 is LGHDT, CDR2 YNNKEL, per germline (reference sequence). The CDR3 totals 16 residues. V was cut by 3 bases and J by 4 bases, with 15 bases left in between. The CDR3 region is CASSHLPTGLNEKLFF. CDR3 coding DNA: TGTGCCAGCAGCCACCTTCCGACAGGCCTTAATGAAAAACTGTTTTTT.

This clonotype was observed many times. This rearrangement joins TRBV12-3 or TRBV12-4 to TRBJ1-5; 7 positions agree with TRBD1. The CDR3 is 14 amino acids. V dropped 6 bases and J dropped 3; count of bases not matched to a gene: 5. DNA of the CDR3: TGTGCCAGCAGCCAGGACAGGAACAATCAGCCCCAGCATTTT. Protein sequence: CASSQDRNNQPQHF.

The sample holds many counts of this clonotype. The chain has TRBV24-1 and TRBJ1-2; TRBD1 might be the D (6 bases). The CDR3 consists of 16 residues. The germline CDR1 and CDR2 sequences are KGHDR and SFDVKD. Trimming cost V 9 bases and J 2 bases, with 21 bases left between them. As DNA, the CDR3 is TGTGCCACCGGTGCCTCTTCTGGGACAACCAACTATGGCTACACCTTC. Encoded protein: CATGASSGTTNYGYTF.

As for this clonotype: With a much larger clone just one base away, this may be a read error. V and J are TRBV5-1 and TRBJ2-1; possible D gene TRBD2, 6 bases. The CDR3 is 15 amino acids. Germline V gene lookup returns CDR1 SGHRS and CDR2 YFSETQ. The CDR3 DNA reads as TGCGCCAGCAGCTTGGGGGCTAGCGACCCCAATAAGCAGTTCTTC. Translation gives CASSLGASDPNKQFF.

The CDR3 DNA follows: TGTGCCAGCAGTGAAGTGCGGGGGGCGAAGCGGGAGGGCTGCAATGAGCAGTTCTTC. Protein sequence: CASSEVRGAKREGCNEQFF. This chain uses TRBV6-1 with TRBJ2-1, with 10 nucleotides matching TRBD2. This CDR3 comprises 19 residues. After removal of 1 base from V and 6 bases from J, the junction contained 15 bases not matched to a gene. The V gene's germline CDR1 is MNHNS and CDR2 SASEGT.

The chain uses TRBV20-1 and TRBJ2-1, with D perhaps given as TRBD1 or TRBD2 (5 bases each). V lost 2 bases to trimming and J lost 0 bases, with 14 bases between them. CDR3 length: 16 residues. Germline V CDR1 and CDR2: DFQATT, SNEGSKA (reference sequence). DNA of the CDR3: TGCAGTGCTAGATCTCCGGGACCCAGCTCCTACAATGAGCAGTTCTTC. The encoded protein is CSARSPGPSSYNEQFF.

This clonotype was counted between two and nine times. This chain uses TRBV29-1 with TRBJ2-1, with a tentative D call TRBD1 (5 bases). Trimming removed 6 bases at V and 6 bases at J, with 15 bases between. Germline V gives CDR1 SQVTM, CDR2 ANQGSEA. This CDR3 contains 13 residues. The CDR3 coding sequence is TGCAGCGTAATCGACGTGGGGCCCAATGAGCAGTTCTTC. Protein: CSVIDVGPNEQFF.

Worth noting for this clonotype: This may be a read error: a much more frequent sequence differs by one nucleotide. This rearrangement joins TRBV7-6 to TRBJ2-3, with D tentatively TRBD1 (5 bases). This CDR3 spans 13 amino acids. Germline CDR1 and CDR2: SGHVS and FNYEAQ. The CDR3 spells CASSPDSTDTRYF. CDR3 nucleotides: TGTGCCAGCAGTCCCGACAGCACAGATACGCGGTATTTT.

There are many counts of this clonotype. The rearrangement joins TRBV5-5 to TRBJ1-3; no firm D call. The CDR3 runs 14 residues. Germline CDR1 reads SGHKS; CDR2 reads YYEKEE (reference sequence). Trimming left V 4 bases short and J 7 bases short, with 15 bases between. DNA of the CDR3: TGTGCCAGCAGCGCGACCCAATTTCCGAACACCATATATTTT. It codes for CASSATQFPNTIYF.

V usage is TRBV15 and J usage is TRBJ1-6; no definite D call. Per the germline V gene, CDR1 is LNHNV and CDR2 is YYDKDF (reference sequence). Trimming removed 1 base from V and 9 bases from J, with 19 bases in between. There are 17 residues in the CDR3. The CDR3 spells CATSRGMLGKGTSPLHF. CDR3 coding DNA: TGTGCCACCAGCAGAGGAATGTTGGGAAAGGGCACTTCACCCCTCCACTTT. Full variable domain (outside the CDR3, taken from reference TRBV15 and TRBJ1-6): DAMVIQNPRYQVTQFGKPVTLSCSQTLNHNVMYWYQQKSSQAPKLLFHYYDKDFNNEADTPDNFQSRRPNTSFCFLDIRSPGLGDTAMYLCATSRGMLGKGTSPLHFGNGTRLTVT.

This clonotype was detected only a few times. The chain combines TRBV7-2 with TRBJ2-2; D call uncertain. Germline-derived CDR1 and CDR2 are SGHTA and FQGNSA. The germline V and J ends were trimmed by 0 bases and 12 bases, with 8 bases remaining between them. This CDR3 has 12 residues. CDR3 region: CASSLATLKLFF. In nucleotides, the CDR3 is TGTGCCAGCAGCTTAGCCACCTTGAAGCTGTTTTTT.

The chain uses TRBV15 and TRBJ2-7; D remains unclear. CDR1 is LNHNV and CDR2 is YYDKDF in the germline V gene (reference sequence). V dropped 2 bases and J dropped 3 bases, with 8 bases sitting between them. CDR3 length: 13 amino acids. The CDR3 reads CATSRSRLYEQYF. The CDR3 DNA reads as TGTGCCACCAGCAGAAGTCGACTCTACGAGCAGTACTTC.

The V gene is TRBV21-1, the J gene TRBJ2-7. TRBV21-1 is a pseudogene segment. The CDR3 consists of 10 residues. Here the CDR3 reads CASIFHEQYF. In DNA, the CDR3 is TGTGCCAGCATCTTCCACGAGCAGTACTTC.

This chain connects TRBV7-6 to TRBJ2-5, with 11 bases fitting TRBD2. The ends lost 5 bases at V and 2 bases at J; junction bases unmatched: 4. The CDR3 runs 15 residues. Germline loops: CDR1 SGHVS, CDR2 FNYEAQ. The CDR3 is CASSAGTSGQETQYF. CDR3 in DNA: TGTGCCAGCAGCGCCGGGACTAGCGGACAAGAGACCCAGTACTTC.